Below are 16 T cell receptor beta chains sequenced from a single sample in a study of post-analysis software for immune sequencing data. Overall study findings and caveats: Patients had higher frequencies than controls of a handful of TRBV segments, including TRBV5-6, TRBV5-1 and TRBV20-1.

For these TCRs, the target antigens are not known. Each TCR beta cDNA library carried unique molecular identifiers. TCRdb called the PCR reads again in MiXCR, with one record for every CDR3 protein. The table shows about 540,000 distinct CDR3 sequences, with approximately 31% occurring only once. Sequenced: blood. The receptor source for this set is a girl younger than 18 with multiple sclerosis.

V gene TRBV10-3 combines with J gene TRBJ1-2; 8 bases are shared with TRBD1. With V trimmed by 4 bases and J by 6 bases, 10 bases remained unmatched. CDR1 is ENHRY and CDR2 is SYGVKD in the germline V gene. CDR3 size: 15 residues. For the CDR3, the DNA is TGTGCCATCAGTGGTGATCGACAGGGGCTGGATGGCTACACCTTC. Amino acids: CAISGDRQGLDGYTF.

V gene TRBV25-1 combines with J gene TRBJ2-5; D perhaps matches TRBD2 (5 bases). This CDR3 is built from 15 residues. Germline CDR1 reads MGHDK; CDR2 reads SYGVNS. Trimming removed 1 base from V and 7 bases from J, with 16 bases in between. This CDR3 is CASSESGKSPGTQYF. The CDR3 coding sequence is TGTGCCAGCAGTGAATCGGGGAAGAGCCCCGGGACCCAGTACTTC.

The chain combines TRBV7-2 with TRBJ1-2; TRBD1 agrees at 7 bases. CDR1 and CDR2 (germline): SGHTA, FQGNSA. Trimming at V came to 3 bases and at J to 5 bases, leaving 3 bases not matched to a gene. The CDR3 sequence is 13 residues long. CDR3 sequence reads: CASSFPGQYGYTF. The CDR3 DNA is TGTGCCAGCAGCTTCCCGGGACAGTATGGCTACACCTTC. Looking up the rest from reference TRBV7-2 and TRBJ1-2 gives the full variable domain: GAGVSQSPSNKVTEKGKDVELRCDPISGHTALYWYRQSLGQGLEFLIYFQGNSAPDKSGLPSDRFSAERTGGSVSTLTIQRTQQEDSAVYLCASSFPGQYGYTFGSGTRLTVV.

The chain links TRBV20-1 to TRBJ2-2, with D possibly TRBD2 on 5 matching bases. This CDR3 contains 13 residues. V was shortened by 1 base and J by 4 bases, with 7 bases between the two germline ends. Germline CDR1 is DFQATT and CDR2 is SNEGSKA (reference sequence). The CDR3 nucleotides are TGCAGTGCTAGAGTAGGGAGCACCGGGGAGCTGTTTTTT. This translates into CSARVGSTGELFF.

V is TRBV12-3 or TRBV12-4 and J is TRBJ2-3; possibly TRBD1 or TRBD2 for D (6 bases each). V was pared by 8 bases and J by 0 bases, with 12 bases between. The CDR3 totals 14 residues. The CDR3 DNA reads TGTGCCAGCTCGGGGGCCGTTAGCACAGATACGCAGTATTTT. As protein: CASSGAVSTDTQYF.

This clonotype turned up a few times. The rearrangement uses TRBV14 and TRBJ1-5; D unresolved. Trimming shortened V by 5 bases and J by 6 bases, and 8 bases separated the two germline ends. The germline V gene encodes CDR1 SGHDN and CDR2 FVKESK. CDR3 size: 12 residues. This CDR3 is CASSFNGQPQHF. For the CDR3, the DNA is TGTGCCAGCAGCTTTAATGGTCAGCCCCAGCATTTT.

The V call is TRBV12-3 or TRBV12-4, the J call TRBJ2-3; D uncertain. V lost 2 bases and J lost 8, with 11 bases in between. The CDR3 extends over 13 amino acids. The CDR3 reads CASSLRADGTQYF. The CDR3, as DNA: TGTGCCAGCAGTTTACGGGCCGACGGTACGCAGTATTTT.

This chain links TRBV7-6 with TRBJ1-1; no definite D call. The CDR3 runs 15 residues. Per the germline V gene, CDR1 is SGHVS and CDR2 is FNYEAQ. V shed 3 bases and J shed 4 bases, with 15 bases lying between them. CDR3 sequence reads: CASSFSRRASTEAFF. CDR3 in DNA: TGTGCCAGCAGCTTTAGTCGGAGGGCGAGCACTGAAGCTTTCTTT.

The CDR3 loop is CARGYKTVNYGYTF. The CDR3 coding sequence is TGTGCCAGAGGGTATAAGACAGTTAACTATGGCTACACCTTC. The V and J genes are TRBV25-1 and TRBJ1-2, with TRBD1 as a possible D gene (5 bases). CDR1 is MGHDK, CDR2 SYGVNS, per germline. This CDR3 has 14 residues. V was trimmed by 9 bases and J by 1 base, leaving 15 bases between them.

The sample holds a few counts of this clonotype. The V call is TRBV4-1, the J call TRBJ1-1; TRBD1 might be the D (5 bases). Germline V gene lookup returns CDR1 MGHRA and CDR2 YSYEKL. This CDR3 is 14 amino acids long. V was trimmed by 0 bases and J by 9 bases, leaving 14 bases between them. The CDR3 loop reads CASSQDRAVTKAFF. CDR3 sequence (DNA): TGCGCCAGCAGCCAAGACAGGGCAGTTACCAAAGCTTTCTTT.

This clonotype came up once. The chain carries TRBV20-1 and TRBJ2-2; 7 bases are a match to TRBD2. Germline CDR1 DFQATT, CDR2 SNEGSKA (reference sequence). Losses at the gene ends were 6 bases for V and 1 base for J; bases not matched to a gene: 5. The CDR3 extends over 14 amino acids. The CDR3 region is CSAWDYGNTGELFF. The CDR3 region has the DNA TGCAGTGCGTGGGACTACGGGAACACCGGGGAGCTGTTTTTT.

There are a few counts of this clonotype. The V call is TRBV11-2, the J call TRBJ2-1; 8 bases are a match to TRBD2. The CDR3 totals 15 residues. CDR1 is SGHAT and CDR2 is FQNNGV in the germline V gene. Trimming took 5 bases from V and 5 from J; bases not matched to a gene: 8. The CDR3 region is CASSTTGRGDNEQFF. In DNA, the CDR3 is TGTGCCAGCAGCACGACTGGGCGGGGGGACAATGAGCAGTTCTTC. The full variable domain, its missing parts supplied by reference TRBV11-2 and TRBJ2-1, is EAGVAQSPRYKIIEKRQSVAFWCNPISGHATLYWYQQILGQGPKLLIQFQNNGVVDDSQLPKDRFSAERLKGVDSTLKIQPAKLEDSAVYLCASSTTGRGDNEQFFGPGTRLTVL.

Here the CDR3 reads CASSPWLAGAQETQYF. The CDR3, as DNA: TGTGCCAGCAGCCCCTGGCTAGCGGGGGCCCAAGAGACCCAGTACTTC. V gene TRBV12-3 or TRBV12-4 combines with J gene TRBJ2-5, with 10 nucleotides matching TRBD2. The CDR3 is made up of 16 amino acids. Losses at the gene ends were 6 bases for V and 1 base for J; bases not matched to a gene: 8.

In nucleotides, the CDR3 is TGCAGCGCCGGAAGGGGGAGCAGCGACTATGGCTACACCTTC. Its protein product is CSAGRGSSDYGYTF. This sequence joins TRBV29-1 and TRBJ1-2; D may be TRBD1 (6 bases). V lost 7 bases and J 3 bases, leaving 18 bases between the germline ends. CDR3 length: 14 amino acids. Germline V CDR1 and CDR2: SQVTM, ANQGSEA.

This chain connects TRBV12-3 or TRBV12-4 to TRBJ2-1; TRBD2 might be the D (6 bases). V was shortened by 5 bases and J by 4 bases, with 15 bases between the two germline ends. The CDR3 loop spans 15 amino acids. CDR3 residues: CASSHYRGLYNEQFF. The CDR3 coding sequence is TGTGCCAGCAGTCACTATCGGGGACTTTACAATGAGCAGTTCTTC.

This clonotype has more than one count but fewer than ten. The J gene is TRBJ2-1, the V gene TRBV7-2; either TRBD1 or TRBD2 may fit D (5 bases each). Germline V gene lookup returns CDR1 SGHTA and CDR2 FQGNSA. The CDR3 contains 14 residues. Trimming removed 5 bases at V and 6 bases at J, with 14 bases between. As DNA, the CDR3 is TGTGCCAGCAGCCCGCCCCCGGGACGCAATGAGCAGTTCTTC. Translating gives CASSPPPGRNEQFF.